This TCR beta chain comes out of a study of STAT3 mutations in large granular lymphocyte leukemia. Whole-study findings and limits: Clonal expansion was inferred from samples taken at other timepoints. TCR clonotype switching after therapy occurred in about 30% of the 18 patients. At least one immunodominant TCR beta clonotype appeared in every T-cell large granular lymphocyte leukemia patient.

This CDR3 is built from 12 residues. Germline CDR1 reads MDHEN; CDR2 reads SYDVKM. Trimming took 6 bases from V and 4 from J, leaving 10 bases between them. Sequencing used immunoSEQ multiplex PCR; TCRdb keeps in-frame clones, though not all of them. The sample lists roughly 9,400 clones, around 90% seen once, with 66% in the top ten. With regard to this clone: Its antigen is as yet unknown.

Sequencing was carried out using peripheral blood mononuclear cells. This TCR came from a man in his fifties or sixties with T-cell large granular lymphocyte leukemia. Some clones in this sample may be carry-over from other donors' samples. This chain links TRBV28 with TRBJ2-7, with unresolved D. This CDR3 reads CASRANLYEQYF. For the CDR3, the DNA is TGTGCCAGCAGGGCAAATCTTTACGAGCAGTACTTC.